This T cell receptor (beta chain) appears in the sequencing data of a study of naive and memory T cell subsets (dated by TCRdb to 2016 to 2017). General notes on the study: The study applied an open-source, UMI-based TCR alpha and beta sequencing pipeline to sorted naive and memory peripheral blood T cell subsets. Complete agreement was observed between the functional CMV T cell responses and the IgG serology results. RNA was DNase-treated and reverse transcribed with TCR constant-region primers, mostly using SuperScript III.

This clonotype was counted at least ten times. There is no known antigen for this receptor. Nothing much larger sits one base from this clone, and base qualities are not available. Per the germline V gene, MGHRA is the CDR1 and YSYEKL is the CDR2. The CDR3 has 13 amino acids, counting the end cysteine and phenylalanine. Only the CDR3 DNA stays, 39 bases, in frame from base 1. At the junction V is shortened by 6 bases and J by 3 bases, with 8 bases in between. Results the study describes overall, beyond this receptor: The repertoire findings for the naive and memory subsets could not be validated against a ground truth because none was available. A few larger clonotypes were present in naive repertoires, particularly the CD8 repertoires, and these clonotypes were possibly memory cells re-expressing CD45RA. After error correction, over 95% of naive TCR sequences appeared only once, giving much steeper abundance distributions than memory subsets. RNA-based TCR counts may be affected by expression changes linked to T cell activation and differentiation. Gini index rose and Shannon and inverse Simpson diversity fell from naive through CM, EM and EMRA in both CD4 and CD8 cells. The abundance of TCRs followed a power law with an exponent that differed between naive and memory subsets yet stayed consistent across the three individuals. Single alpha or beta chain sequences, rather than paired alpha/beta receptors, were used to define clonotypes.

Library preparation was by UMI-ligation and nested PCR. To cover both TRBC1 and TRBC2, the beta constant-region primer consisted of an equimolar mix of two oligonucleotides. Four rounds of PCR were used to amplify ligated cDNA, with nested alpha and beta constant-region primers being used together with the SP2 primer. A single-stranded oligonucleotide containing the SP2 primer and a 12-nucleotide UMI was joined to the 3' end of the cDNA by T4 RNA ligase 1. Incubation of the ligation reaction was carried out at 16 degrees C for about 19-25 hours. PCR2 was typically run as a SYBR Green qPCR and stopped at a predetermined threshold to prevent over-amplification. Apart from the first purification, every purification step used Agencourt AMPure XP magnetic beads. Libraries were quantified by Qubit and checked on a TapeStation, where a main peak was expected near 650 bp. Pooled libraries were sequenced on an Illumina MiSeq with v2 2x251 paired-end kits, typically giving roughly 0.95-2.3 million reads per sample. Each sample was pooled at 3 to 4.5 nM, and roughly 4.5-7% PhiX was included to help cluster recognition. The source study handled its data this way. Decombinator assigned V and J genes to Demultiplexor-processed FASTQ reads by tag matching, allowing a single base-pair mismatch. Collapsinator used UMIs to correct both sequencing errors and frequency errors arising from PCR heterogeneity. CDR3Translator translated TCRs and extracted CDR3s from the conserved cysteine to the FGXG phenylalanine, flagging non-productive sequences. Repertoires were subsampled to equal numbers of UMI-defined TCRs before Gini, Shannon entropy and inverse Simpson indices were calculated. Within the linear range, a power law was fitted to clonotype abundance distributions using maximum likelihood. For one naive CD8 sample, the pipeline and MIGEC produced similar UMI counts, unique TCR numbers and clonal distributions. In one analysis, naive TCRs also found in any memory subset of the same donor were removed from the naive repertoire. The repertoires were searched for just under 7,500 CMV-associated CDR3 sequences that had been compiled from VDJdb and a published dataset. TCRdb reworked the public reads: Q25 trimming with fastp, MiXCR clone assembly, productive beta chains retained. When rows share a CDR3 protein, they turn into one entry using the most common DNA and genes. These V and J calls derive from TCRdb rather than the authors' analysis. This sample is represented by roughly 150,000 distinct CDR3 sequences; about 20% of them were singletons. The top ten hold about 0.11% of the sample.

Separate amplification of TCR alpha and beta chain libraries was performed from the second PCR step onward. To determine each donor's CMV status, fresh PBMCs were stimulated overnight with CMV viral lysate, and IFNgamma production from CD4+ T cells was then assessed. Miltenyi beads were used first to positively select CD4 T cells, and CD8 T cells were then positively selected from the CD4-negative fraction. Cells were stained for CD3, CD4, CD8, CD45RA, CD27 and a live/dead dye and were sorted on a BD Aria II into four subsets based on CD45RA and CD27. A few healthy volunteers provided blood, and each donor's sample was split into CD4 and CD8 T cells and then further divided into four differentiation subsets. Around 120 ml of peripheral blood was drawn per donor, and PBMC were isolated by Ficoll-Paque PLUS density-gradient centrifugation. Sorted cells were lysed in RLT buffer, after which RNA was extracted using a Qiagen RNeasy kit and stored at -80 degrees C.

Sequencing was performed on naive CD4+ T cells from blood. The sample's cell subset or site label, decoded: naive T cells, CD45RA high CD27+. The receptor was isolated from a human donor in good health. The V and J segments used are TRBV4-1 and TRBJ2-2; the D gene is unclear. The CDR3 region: CASREIHTGELFF. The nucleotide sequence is TGCGCCAGCAGGGAGATACACACCGGGGAGCTGTTTTTT.